Listed below are T cell receptor beta chains from one sample, sequenced in a study of blood T cell repertoires in COVID-19. Generated by immunoSEQ multiplex PCR, the TCRdb table keeps only in-frame clones and is missing some. The repertoire holds around 250,000 clones, with about 87% as singletons. What was sequenced was peripheral blood. These receptors were taken from a woman aged 70-85 years with active or convalescent COVID-19. Each CDR3 is given with its conserved first and last residue. Each record gives: CDR3 protein, CDR3 DNA, D gene, V gene, clone size, J gene. A D gene is named only where the DNA matches it firmly. Clone sizes are given selectively: once, few, many, or a class where the clone is expanded.

CASSFQSSGTDTQYF TGTGCCAGCAGCTTCCAATCCAGCGGGACAGATACGCAGTATTTT - TRBV7-2 - TRBJ2-3
CASALRDNQPQHF TGTGCCAGTGCCCTCCGGGACAATCAGCCCCAGCATTTT - TRBV19 - TRBJ1-5
CASSYPGGEAFF TGTGCCAGCAGTTACCCCGGGGGTGAAGCTTTCTTT - TRBV6-2/TRBV6-3 - TRBJ1-1
CASSSTVQGIYF TGTGCCAGCAGTTCAACGGTACAGGGCATATACTTC - TRBV6-5 few TRBJ2-7
CASFSPQLAHEQYF TGTGCCAGCTTCTCCCCCCAGCTAGCTCACGAGCAGTACTTC - TRBV18 - TRBJ2-7
CASSPPGQGRGYTF TGTGCCAGCAGCCCACCGGGACAGGGAAGGGGCTACACCTTC TRBD1 TRBV7-2 - TRBJ1-2
CASSLVSGGIPAYNSPLHF TGTGCCAGCAGCTTAGTCTCAGGGGGGATCCCTGCCTATAATTCACCCCTCCACTTT TRBD1 TRBV7-9 - TRBJ1-6
CASSPFGDGTEAFF TGTGCCAGCAGCCCATTCGGGGATGGCACTGAAGCTTTCTTT - TRBV7-8 - TRBJ1-1
CASSPSDITYGYTF TGTGCCAGCAGTCCCTCGGACATCACCTATGGCTACACCTTC - TRBV6-5 - TRBJ1-2
CASSPEPQGPYGYTF TGTGCCAGCAGCCCCGAGCCTCAGGGTCCCTATGGCTACACCTTC - TRBV7-2 - TRBJ1-2
CASRRTTGDNYGYTF TGTGCCAGCAGGAGAACGACAGGGGACAACTATGGCTACACCTTC TRBD1 TRBV6-5 - TRBJ1-2
CASSGTAGASYEQYF TGTGCCAGCAGTGGCACGGCGGGAGCCTCCTACGAGCAGTACTTC TRBD2 TRBV2 - TRBJ2-7
CASSLFAGANVLTF TGTGCCAGCAGCCTATTTGCTGGGGCCAACGTCCTGACTTTC - TRBV6-2/TRBV6-3 once TRBJ2-6
CATSGALEVGQFF TGTGCCACTAGCGGGGCCCTAGAGGTGGGGCAGTTCTTC TRBD2 TRBV6-5 once TRBJ2-1
CASSLRSNTEAFF TGTGCCAGCAGCCTCAGGTCGAACACTGAAGCTTTCTTT - TRBV6-6 - TRBJ1-1
CASTGGASGPLHF TGTGCCAGCACGGGCGGGGCCAGCGGGCCTCTCCACTTT - TRBV6-5 - TRBJ1-6
CASSPEIGVLEAFF TGTGCCAGCAGCCCGGAGATAGGGGTGCTTGAAGCTTTCTTT - TRBV7-2 - TRBJ1-1
CASRGWTGTEQYF TGTGCCAGTCGGGGGTGGACAGGGACCGAGCAGTACTTC TRBD1 TRBV6-5 once TRBJ2-7
CATSDLGGRRRNEKLFF TGTGCCACCAGTGACTTGGGAGGGCGGCGTCGTAATGAAAAACTGTTTTTT - TRBV24-1 - TRBJ1-4
CASQTHRGGTEAFF TGTGCCAGTCAGACCCACAGGGGAGGCACTGAAGCTTTCTTT TRBD1 TRBV19 - TRBJ1-1
CASSPRQGATNEKLFF TGTGCCAGCAGCCCGCGACAGGGGGCCACTAATGAAAAACTGTTTTTT TRBD1 TRBV5-6 - TRBJ1-4
CASSRLSSHLATNEKLFF TGTGCCAGCAGCCGTCTCTCAAGCCATCTTGCAACTAATGAAAAACTGTTTTTT - TRBV11-2 - TRBJ1-4
CASSKVCLGPAGSNEKLFF TGTGCCAGCAGCAAAGTGTGCCTGGGGCCCGCAGGTTCTAATGAAAAACTGTTTTTT - TRBV21-1 - TRBJ1-4
CASITSGASTDTQYF TGTGCCAGCATCACAAGCGGGGCTTCCACAGATACGCAGTATTTT TRBD2 TRBV6-5 - TRBJ2-3
CASRSTPSYTDTQYF TGTGCCAGCAGATCCACACCCTCGTACACAGATACGCAGTATTTT - TRBV2 once TRBJ2-3
CASSQSGTGYNEQFF TGTGCCAGCAGCCAGTCAGGGACAGGATACAATGAGCAGTTCTTC TRBD1 TRBV7-3 - TRBJ2-1
CASSPTGETQYF TGTGCCAGCAGCCCGACAGGGGAGACCCAGTACTTC TRBD1 TRBV5-6 - TRBJ2-5
CASSSGQGNGYTF TGCGCCAGCAGCTCCGGACAGGGGAATGGCTACACCTTC TRBD1 TRBV5-1 once TRBJ1-2
CASSSKSAGELFF TGCGCCAGCAGCTCGAAGTCGGCCGGGGAGCTGTTTTTT - TRBV5-1 - TRBJ2-2
CASSTSTAANTEAFF TGTGCCAGTAGTACATCGACAGCTGCGAACACTGAAGCTTTCTTT - TRBV19 - TRBJ1-1
CASSPRGGIGQPQHF TGTGCCAGCAGCCCTAGGGGGGGAATAGGCCAGCCCCAGCATTTT - TRBV7-3 - TRBJ1-5
CASSFPGTGAEKLFF TGCGCCAGCAGCTTCCCCGGGACAGGGGCTGAAAAACTGTTTTTT TRBD1 TRBV4-1 - TRBJ1-4
CASSLQTSVGGKETQYF TGCGCCAGCAGCTTGCAAACGAGCGTCGGAGGGAAAGAGACCCAGTACTTC - TRBV5-1 - TRBJ2-5
CASSLAGFRTEAFF TGTGCCAGCAGCTTGGCAGGGTTTCGCACTGAAGCTTTCTTT - TRBV5-6 - TRBJ1-1
CASGSAWDRGNTEAFF TGTGCTAGTGGCTCCGCTTGGGACAGGGGAAACACTGAAGCTTTCTTT TRBD1 TRBV12-5 - TRBJ1-1
CASSFSGVSTDTQYF TGCGCCAGCAGCTTTAGCGGGGTGAGCACAGATACGCAGTATTTT TRBD2 TRBV5-1 - TRBJ2-3
CASRDTGLNSPLHF TGTGCCAGCAGAGATACAGGGCTGAATTCACCCCTCCACTTT - TRBV6-5 - TRBJ1-6
CASSLAPGANEQFF TGTGCCAGCAGCTTAGCTCCCGGAGCCAATGAGCAGTTCTTC - TRBV7-3 - TRBJ2-1
CASSGGTNTGELFF TGTGCCAGCTCCGGCGGAACGAACACCGGGGAGCTGTTTTTT - TRBV18 - TRBJ2-2
CASSLGQGGQETQYF TGTGCCAGCTCTCTAGGACAGGGAGGGCAAGAGACCCAGTACTTC - TRBV18 - TRBJ2-5
CASSQEGQGIGTEQYF TGTGCCAGCAGCCAAGAGGGACAGGGGATCGGCACAGAGCAGTACTTC TRBD1 TRBV3-1/TRBV3-2 - TRBJ2-7
CSVEETGGNTIYF TGCAGCGTTGAAGAAACAGGGGGAAACACCATATATTTT - TRBV29-1 few TRBJ1-3
CASTNRIGANYGYTF TGCGCCAGCACCAACAGGATCGGAGCCAACTATGGCTACACCTTC - TRBV10-2 - TRBJ1-2